The next 24 T cell receptor beta chains were all read from a single sample in a study of blood T cells in healthy people across ages. Next came a second PCR, run for about 7 to 12 cycles, which used a sample-barcoded 5' primer along with a J-beta primer mix. Each CDR3 protein gets one entry after TCRdb re-called the 5' RACE reads with MiXCR. The profile shows hundreds of thousands of distinct CDR3 sequences, approximately 40% of them singletons. Input material: blood. The receptor source for this set is a man older than 75 in good health.

The chain combines TRBV5-1 with TRBJ2-1; the D is unclear. The V end was cut by 0 bases, the J end by 9 bases, with 13 bases between. The CDR3 is made up of 14 amino acids. CDR1 and CDR2 from the germline V gene are SGHRS and YFSETQ. The CDR3 region has the DNA TGCGCCAGCAGCTTGGAGTGGGAAAGGAGTGAGCAGTTCTTC. Protein product: CASSLEWERSEQFF.

The J gene is TRBJ1-4, the V gene TRBV7-2; D is undetermined. This CDR3 is built from 14 residues. Germline assignment: CDR1 SGHTA and CDR2 FQGNSA. Trimming removed 8 bases from V and 8 bases from J, with 18 bases in between. This CDR3 is CASGPIADVEKLFF. The DNA of the CDR3 is TGTGCCAGCGGCCCTATAGCGGACGTCGAAAAACTGTTTTTT.

The chain is built from TRBV7-2 and TRBJ2-2; D perhaps matches TRBD2 (6 bases). V was pared by 5 bases and J by 4 bases, with 20 bases between. Germline CDR1 reads SGHTA; CDR2 reads FQGNSA. The CDR3 is 17 residues long. In DNA, the CDR3 is TGTGCCAGCAGCCAGGGCCTCCCCCAGGGAGGCACCGGGGAGCTGTTTTTT. Encoded protein: CASSQGLPQGGTGELFF.

This clonotype turned up a few times. The rearrangement joins TRBV4-2 to TRBJ2-7; D tentatively fits TRBD1 or TRBD2 (5 bases each). There are 15 residues in the CDR3. The V gene's germline CDR1 is LGHNA and CDR2 YNFKEQ. The V and J ends lost 0 bases and 3 bases respectively, with 12 bases between them. The CDR3 protein is CASSQEGREHYEQYF. The CDR3 DNA is TGTGCCAGCAGCCAAGAGGGCAGGGAGCACTACGAGCAGTACTTC.

This rearrangement joins TRBV14 to TRBJ1-2; 7 positions agree with TRBD1. The CDR3 is made up of 16 amino acids. Per the germline V gene, CDR1 is SGHDN and CDR2 is FVKESK. Germline trimming cut 1 base from V and 4 bases from J; bases unmatched to any gene: 9. The CDR3 DNA reads TGTGCCAGCAGCCAAGTTGGAGGGGGCGCGGGCTATGGCTACACCTTC. Translating gives CASSQVGGGAGYGYTF.

This clonotype was seen a few times. This chain joins TRBV6-5 and TRBJ1-2, with D possibly TRBD1 on 5 matching bases. Germline V gene sequence: CDR1 MNHEY, CDR2 SVGAGI. CDR3 size: 14 residues. Trimming took off 4 bases at V and 3 bases at J, with 12 bases between the two ends. CDR3 in amino acids: CASSLWDGHYGYTF. CDR3 coding DNA: TGTGCCAGCAGTTTATGGGACGGACACTATGGCTACACCTTC.

This clonotype showed up just a few times. The rearrangement joins TRBV4-3 to TRBJ2-7; D tentatively fits TRBD1 or TRBD2 (6 bases each). The V and J ends lost 0 bases and 2 bases respectively, with 14 bases between them. CDR1 and CDR2 from the germline V gene are LGHNA and YSLEER. CDR3 length: 16 amino acids. This chain's CDR3 is CASSQELGGTPYEQYF. CDR3 in DNA: TGCGCCAGCAGCCAAGAGTTAGGGGGGACCCCCTACGAGCAGTACTTC.

V gene TRBV6-2 or TRBV6-3 combines with J gene TRBJ2-5; no reliable D call. CDR1 is MNHEY, CDR2 SVGEGT, per germline. V lost 2 bases, J lost 6 bases, and 10 bases lay in between. This CDR3 has 13 residues. CDR3 sequence reads: CASSYDGRKTQYF. DNA of the CDR3: TGTGCCAGCAGTTACGACGGGCGTAAGACCCAGTACTTC.

This clonotype appeared a few times. The rearrangement joins TRBV5-8 to TRBJ2-1; a possible D gene is TRBD2 (6 bases). Trimming stripped 5 bases from V and 13 bases from J, with 22 bases between. CDR3 length equals 14 residues. Germline V CDR1 and CDR2: SGHTS, YDEGEE. The CDR3 sequence is CASSLRLVEETQFF. The CDR3 coding sequence is TGTGCCAGCAGTCTCCGACTAGTGGAGGAGACCCAGTTCTTC. Full variable domain (rest looked up from reference TRBV5-8 and TRBJ2-1): EAGVTQSPTHLIKTRGQQATLRCSPISGHTSVYWYQQALGLGLQFLLWYDEGEERNRGNFPPRFSGRQFPNYSSELNVNALELEDSALYLCASSLRLVEETQFFGPGTRLTVL.

This clonotype occurred a few times. This sequence joins TRBV20-1 and TRBJ2-5; 10 nucleotides align to TRBD1. The V and J ends lost 8 bases and 2 bases, in that order; junction bases with no gene match: 8. This CDR3 comprises 14 residues. From germline, CDR1 is DFQATT and CDR2 SNEGSKA (reference sequence). CDR3 amino acids: CSLDRGLFQETQYF. The CDR3 coding sequence is TGCAGTTTAGACAGGGGGCTTTTTCAAGAGACCCAGTACTTC.

This clonotype showed up just a few times. The chain recombines TRBV7-2 with TRBJ1-1; D possibly corresponds to TRBD1 (6 bases). V was pared by 4 bases and J by 6 bases, with 18 bases between. The CDR3 extends over 15 amino acids. Germline assignment: CDR1 SGHTA and CDR2 FQGNSA. The CDR3 protein is CASSSKSLGQSEAFF. CDR3 nucleotide sequence: TGTGCCAGCAGCTCCAAGTCCCTTGGACAGTCTGAAGCTTTCTTT.

As to this clonotype: Relative to the germline gene, one junction end is altered; a read error may explain this. This chain connects TRBV24-1 to TRBJ2-3, with D possibly matching TRBD1 (7 bases). The CDR3 is 15 residues long. The germline CDR1 and CDR2 sequences are KGHDR and SFDVKD. CDR3 DNA: TGTGCCGCCAGTGATTCAGGGGGGTATAGAGATACGCAGTATTTT. Translated: CAASDSGGYRDTQYF.

At least ten counts were recorded for this clonotype. The chain is built from TRBV20-1 and TRBJ2-4; possibly TRBD2 for D (5 bases). Germline V gene lookup returns CDR1 DFQATT and CDR2 SNEGSKA (reference sequence). The CDR3 loop spans 13 amino acids. V gave up 3 bases and J gave up 5 bases, with 11 bases separating them. CDR3 sequence reads: CSASKTGENIQYF. The DNA of the CDR3 is TGCAGTGCTAGTAAAACCGGGGAAAACATTCAGTACTTC.

The CDR3 reads CASSMYAGGSSYEQYF. As DNA, the CDR3 is TGTGCCAGCAGCATGTATGCGGGGGGGAGCTCCTACGAGCAGTACTTC. V is TRBV5-6 and J is TRBJ2-7, with 9 bases that match TRBD2. Per the germline V gene, CDR1 is SGHDT and CDR2 is YYEEEE. CDR3 length: 16 residues. The trim removed 4 bases at V and 0 bases at J, leaving 8 bases unmatched.

This clonotype has more than one count but fewer than ten. The V gene is TRBV7-3, the J gene TRBJ2-1; 8 nucleotides agree with TRBD2. Losses at the gene ends were 4 bases for V and 3 bases for J; bases not matched to a gene: 8. The CDR3 sequence is 16 residues long. Germline V gene sequence: CDR1 SGHTA, CDR2 FQGTGA. The CDR3 DNA follows: TGTGCCAGCAGCTCCTCCGGGACTAGTTACTACAATGAGCAGTTCTTC. Encoded protein: CASSSSGTSYYNEQFF.

This clonotype was recorded a few times. The J gene is TRBJ2-1, the V gene TRBV2; D possibly corresponds to TRBD1 (7 bases). The germline V gene encodes CDR1 SNHLY and CDR2 FYNNEI. Between the trimmed V and J ends, which lost 1 base and 9 bases, there was a span of 13 bases. The CDR3 is 14 amino acids. The CDR3 reads CASSEDRGGGEQFF. The CDR3 coding sequence is TGTGCCAGCAGTGAAGACAGGGGAGGAGGTGAGCAGTTCTTC.

This clonotype appeared a few times. This chain connects TRBV20-1 to TRBJ2-1, with a possible D match to TRBD1 (6 bases). There are 16 residues in the CDR3. CDR1 and CDR2 (germline): DFQATT, SNEGSKA (reference sequence). V dropped 6 bases and J dropped 2 bases, with 20 bases sitting between them. CDR3 in amino acids: CSASQGSPITYNEQFF. The DNA of the CDR3 is TGCAGTGCCTCCCAGGGGAGTCCTATAACCTACAATGAGCAGTTCTTC.

V and J are TRBV6-2 or TRBV6-3 and TRBJ2-1; D is unresolved. The CDR3 is 16 amino acids. Trimming shortened V by 0 bases and J by 0 bases, and 9 bases separated the two germline ends. CDR1 and CDR2 from the germline V gene are MNHEY and SVGEGT. Written as DNA, the CDR3 is TGTGCCAGCAGTTACTCGAACCCTCGCTCCTACAATGAGCAGTTCTTC. Its protein product is CASSYSNPRSYNEQFF.

In its sample, this clonotype was seen a few times. This sequence joins TRBV7-9 and TRBJ2-2; TRBD1 matches 9 bases. The CDR3 has 15 residues. The germline gives CDR1 SEHNR, CDR2 FQNEAQ (reference sequence). The ends lost 4 bases at V and 7 bases at J; junction bases unmatched: 7. The DNA for the CDR3 is TGTGCCAGCAGCTCCGGGACAGGGTTCGGCGGGGAGCTGTTTTTT. The encoded protein is CASSSGTGFGGELFF.

Points on this clonotype: Given a much more abundant clone one base away, this may be a read error. The chain joins TRBV6-5 to TRBJ1-6; 7 nucleotides line up with TRBD1. Germline V gene lookup returns CDR1 MNHEY and CDR2 SVGAGI. CDR3 size: 16 residues. Trimming took 5 bases from V and 5 from J; bases not matched to a gene: 9. The CDR3 region has the DNA TGTGCCAGCAGTCCTCGACAGACAGGGAATAATTCACCCCTCCACTTT. Translation gives CASSPRQTGNNSPLHF.

The chain carries TRBV29-1 and TRBJ1-1, with D possibly matching TRBD1 (6 bases). CDR1 is SQVTM and CDR2 is ANQGSEA in the germline V gene. The V end was cut by 2 bases, the J end by 4 bases, with 14 bases between. CDR3 length: 14 residues. CDR3 DNA sequence: TGCAGCGTTGAAACAGGGTCGGGAGGCACTGAAGCTTTCTTT. It yields the protein CSVETGSGGTEAFF. Filled out from reference TRBV29-1 and TRBJ1-1, the complete variable domain reads SAVISQKPSRDICQRGTSLTIQCQVDSQVTMMFWYRQQPGQSLTLIATANQGSEATYESGFVIDKFPISRPNLTFSTLTVSNMSPEDSSIYLCSVETGSGGTEAFFGQGTRLTVV.

The chain links TRBV5-1 to TRBJ2-3; 12 nucleotides align to TRBD2. The ends lost 4 bases at V and 3 bases at J; junction bases unmatched: 9. CDR1 and CDR2 from the germline V gene are SGHRS and YFSETQ. The length of the CDR3 is 17 residues. Written as DNA, the CDR3 is TGCGCCAGCAGCGTAGGGACTAGCGGGTTTGGGACAGATACGCAGTATTTT. Its translation is CASSVGTSGFGTDTQYF.

Only a few counts were recorded for this clonotype. A much larger clone lies a single base off, so this may be a read error. The gene calls are TRBV9 and TRBJ2-7; 9 bases map to TRBD2. The CDR3 has 13 amino acids. The V and J ends lost 2 bases and 7 bases, in that order; junction bases with no gene match: 4. Germline CDR1 SGDLS, CDR2 YYNGEE. CDR3 residues: CASSVAGGPEQYF. The CDR3 DNA sequence: TGTGCCAGCAGCGTGGCGGGAGGGCCTGAGCAGTACTTC.

DNA of the CDR3: TGTGCCAGCAGCTTGGGGACCGGCCCCTCCTCGAGTGAGCAGTTCTTC. Translating gives CASSLGTGPSSSEQFF. J is TRBJ2-1 and V is TRBV7-2; D assignment may be TRBD1 or TRBD2 (5 bases each). The CDR3 runs 16 residues. The V end was cut by 3 bases, the J end by 9 bases, with 21 bases between. Germline loops: CDR1 SGHTA, CDR2 FQGNSA.